What follows are 5 T cell receptor beta chains derived from one specimen sequenced in a study of blood T cell repertoires in COVID-19. Repertoires were generated with immunoSEQ multiplex PCR, while TCRdb's copy carries only in-frame clones and drops some. This sample has around 300,000 clones, with roughly 90% found just once. Sequencing was performed on peripheral blood. These receptors all stem from a woman aged 40 to 50 who had recovered from COVID-19.

V usage is TRBV19 and J usage is TRBJ2-1; TRBD2 is a possible D gene (6 bases). From germline, CDR1 is LNHDA and CDR2 SQIVND (reference sequence). The CDR3 covers 14 residues. The V end was cut by 5 bases, the J end by 8 bases, with 16 bases between. CDR3 residues: CASSPFGLSDEQFF. In DNA form, the CDR3 reads TGTGCCAGTAGTCCCTTCGGACTAAGCGATGAGCAGTTCTTC.

The chain joins TRBV18 to TRBJ2-4; 11 bases fit TRBD1. This CDR3 contains 15 residues. V lost 5 bases and J lost 9; bases outside the gene matches: 9. CDR1 KGHSH and CDR2 LQKENI come from the germline V gene. The CDR3 sequence: CASSFGQGASGIQYF. CDR3 DNA sequence: TGTGCCAGCTCATTTGGACAGGGGGCTTCCGGCATTCAGTACTTC.

This clone turned up a few times. The rearrangement links TRBV11-2 to TRBJ1-1; D gene unclear. This CDR3 comprises 13 residues. From germline, CDR1 is SGHAT and CDR2 FQNNGV. V shed 0 bases and J shed 1 base, with 3 bases lying between them. CDR3 amino acids: CASSLERNTEAFF. The CDR3, as DNA: TGTGCCAGCAGCTTAGAGCGGAACACTGAAGCTTTCTTT.

This chain connects TRBV18 to TRBJ1-4, with TRBD1 matching over 7 bases. The V gene end was trimmed by 3 bases and the J gene end by 0 bases; junction bases not matched to a gene: 4. The V gene's germline CDR1 is KGHSH and CDR2 LQKENI. The CDR3 covers 16 residues. The CDR3 nucleotides are TGTGCCAGCTCACCGCGCGACAGGGCAACTAATGAAAAACTGTTTTTT. Translated, it gives CASSPRDRATNEKLFF.

The gene calls are TRBV4-1 and TRBJ2-2; 10 bases are a match to TRBD2. The CDR3 contains 17 residues. Unmatched junction bases numbered 2, after V lost 1 base and J lost 0 bases. Germline V lookup: CDR1 MGHRA, CDR2 YSYEKL. CDR3 DNA: TGCGCCAGCAGCCAAGTGGGACTAGCGCCGAACACCGGGGAGCTGTTTTTT. Its translation: CASSQVGLAPNTGELFF.